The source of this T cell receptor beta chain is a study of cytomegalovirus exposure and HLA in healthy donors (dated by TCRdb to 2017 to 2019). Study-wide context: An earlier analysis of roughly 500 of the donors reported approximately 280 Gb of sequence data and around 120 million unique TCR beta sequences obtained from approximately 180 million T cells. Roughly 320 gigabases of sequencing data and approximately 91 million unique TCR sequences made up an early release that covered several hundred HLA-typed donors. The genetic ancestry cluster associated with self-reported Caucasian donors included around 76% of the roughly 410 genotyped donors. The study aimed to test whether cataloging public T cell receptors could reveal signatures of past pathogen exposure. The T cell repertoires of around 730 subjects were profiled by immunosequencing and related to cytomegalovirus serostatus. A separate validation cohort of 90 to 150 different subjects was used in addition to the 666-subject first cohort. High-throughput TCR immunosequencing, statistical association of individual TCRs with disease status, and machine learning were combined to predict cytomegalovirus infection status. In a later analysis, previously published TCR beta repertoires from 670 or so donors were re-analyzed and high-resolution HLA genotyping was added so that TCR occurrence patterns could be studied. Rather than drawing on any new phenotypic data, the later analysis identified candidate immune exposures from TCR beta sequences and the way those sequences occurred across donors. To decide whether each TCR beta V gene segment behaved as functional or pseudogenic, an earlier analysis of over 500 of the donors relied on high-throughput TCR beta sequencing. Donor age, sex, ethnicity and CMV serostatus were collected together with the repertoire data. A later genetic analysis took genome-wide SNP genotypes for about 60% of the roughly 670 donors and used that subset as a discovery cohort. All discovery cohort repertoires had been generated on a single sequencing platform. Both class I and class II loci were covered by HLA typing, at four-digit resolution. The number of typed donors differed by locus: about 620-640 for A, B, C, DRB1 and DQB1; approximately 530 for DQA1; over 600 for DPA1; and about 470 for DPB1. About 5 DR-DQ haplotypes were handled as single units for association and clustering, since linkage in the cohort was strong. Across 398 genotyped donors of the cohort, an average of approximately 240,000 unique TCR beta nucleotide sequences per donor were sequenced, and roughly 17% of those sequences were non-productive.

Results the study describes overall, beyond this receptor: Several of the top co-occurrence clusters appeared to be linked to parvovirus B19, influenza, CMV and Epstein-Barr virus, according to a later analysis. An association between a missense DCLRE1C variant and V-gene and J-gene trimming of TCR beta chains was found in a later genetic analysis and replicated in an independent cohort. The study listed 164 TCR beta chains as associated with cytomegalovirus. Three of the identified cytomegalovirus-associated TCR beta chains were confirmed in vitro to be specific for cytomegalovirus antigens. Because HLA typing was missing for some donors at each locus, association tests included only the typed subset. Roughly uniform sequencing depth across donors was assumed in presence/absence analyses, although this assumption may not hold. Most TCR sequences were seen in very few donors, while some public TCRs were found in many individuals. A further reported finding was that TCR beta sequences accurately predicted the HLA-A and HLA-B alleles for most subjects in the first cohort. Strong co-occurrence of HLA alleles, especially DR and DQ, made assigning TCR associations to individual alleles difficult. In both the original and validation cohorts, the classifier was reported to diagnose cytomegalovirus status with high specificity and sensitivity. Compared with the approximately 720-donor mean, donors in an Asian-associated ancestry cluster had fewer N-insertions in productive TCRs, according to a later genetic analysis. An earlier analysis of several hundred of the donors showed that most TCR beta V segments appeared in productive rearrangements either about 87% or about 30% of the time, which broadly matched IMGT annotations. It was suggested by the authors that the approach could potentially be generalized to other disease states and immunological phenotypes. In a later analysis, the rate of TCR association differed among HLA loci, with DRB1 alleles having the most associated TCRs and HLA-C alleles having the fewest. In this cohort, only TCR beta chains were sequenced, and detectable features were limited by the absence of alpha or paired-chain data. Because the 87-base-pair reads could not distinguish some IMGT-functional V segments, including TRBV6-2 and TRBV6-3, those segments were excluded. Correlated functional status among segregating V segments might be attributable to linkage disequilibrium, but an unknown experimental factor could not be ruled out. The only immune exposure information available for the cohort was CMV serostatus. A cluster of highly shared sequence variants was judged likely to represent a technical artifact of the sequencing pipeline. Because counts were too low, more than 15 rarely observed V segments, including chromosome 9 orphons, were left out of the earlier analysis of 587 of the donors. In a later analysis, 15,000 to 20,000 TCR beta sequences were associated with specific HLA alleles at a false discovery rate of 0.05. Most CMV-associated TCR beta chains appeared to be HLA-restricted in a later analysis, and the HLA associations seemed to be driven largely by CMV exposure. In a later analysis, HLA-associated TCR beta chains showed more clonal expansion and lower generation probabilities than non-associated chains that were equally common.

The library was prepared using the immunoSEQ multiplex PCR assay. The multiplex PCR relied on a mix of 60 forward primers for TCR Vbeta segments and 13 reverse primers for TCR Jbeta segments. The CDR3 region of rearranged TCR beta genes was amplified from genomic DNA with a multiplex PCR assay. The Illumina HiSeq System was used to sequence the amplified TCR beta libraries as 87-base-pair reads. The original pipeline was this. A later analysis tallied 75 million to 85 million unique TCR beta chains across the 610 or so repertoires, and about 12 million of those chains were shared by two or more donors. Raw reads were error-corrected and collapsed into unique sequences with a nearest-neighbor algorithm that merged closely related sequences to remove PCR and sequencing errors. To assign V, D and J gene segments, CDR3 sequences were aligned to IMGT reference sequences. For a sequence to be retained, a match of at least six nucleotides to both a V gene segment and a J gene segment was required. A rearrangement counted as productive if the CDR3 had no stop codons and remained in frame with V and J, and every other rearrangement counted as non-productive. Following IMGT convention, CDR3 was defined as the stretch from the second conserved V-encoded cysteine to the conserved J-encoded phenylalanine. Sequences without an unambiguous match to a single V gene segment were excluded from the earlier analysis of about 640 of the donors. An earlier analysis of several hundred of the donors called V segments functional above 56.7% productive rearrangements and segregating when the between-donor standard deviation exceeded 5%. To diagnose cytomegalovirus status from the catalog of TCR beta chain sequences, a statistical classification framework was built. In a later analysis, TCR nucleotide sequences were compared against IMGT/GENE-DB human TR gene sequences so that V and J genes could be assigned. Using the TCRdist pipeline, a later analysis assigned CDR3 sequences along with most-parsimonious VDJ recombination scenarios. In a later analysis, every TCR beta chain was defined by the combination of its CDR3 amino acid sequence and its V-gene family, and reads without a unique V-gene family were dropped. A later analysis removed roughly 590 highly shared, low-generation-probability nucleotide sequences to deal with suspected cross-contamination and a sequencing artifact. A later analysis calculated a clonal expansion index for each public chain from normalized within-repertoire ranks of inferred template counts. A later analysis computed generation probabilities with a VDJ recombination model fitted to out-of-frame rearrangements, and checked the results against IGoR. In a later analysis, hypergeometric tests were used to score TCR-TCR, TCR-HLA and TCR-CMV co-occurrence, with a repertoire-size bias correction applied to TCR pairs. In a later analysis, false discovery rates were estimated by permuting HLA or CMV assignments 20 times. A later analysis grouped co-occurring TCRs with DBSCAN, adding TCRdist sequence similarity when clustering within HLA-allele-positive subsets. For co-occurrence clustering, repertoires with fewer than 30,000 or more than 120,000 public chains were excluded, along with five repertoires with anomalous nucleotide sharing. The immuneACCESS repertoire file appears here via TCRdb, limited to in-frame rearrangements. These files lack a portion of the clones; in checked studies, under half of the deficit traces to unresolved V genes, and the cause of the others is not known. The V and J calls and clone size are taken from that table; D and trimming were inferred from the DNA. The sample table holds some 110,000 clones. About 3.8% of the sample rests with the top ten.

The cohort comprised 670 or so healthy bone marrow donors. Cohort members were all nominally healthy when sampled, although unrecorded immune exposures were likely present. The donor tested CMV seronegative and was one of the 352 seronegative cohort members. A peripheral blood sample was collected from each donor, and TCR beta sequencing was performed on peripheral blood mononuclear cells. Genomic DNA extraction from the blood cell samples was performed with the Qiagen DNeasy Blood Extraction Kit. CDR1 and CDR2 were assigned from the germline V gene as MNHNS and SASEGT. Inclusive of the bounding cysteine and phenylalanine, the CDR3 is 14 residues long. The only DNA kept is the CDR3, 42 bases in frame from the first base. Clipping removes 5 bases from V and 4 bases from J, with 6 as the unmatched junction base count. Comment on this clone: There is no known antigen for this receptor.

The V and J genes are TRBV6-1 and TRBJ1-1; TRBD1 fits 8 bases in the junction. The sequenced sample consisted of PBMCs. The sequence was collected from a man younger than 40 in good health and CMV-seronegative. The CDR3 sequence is CASSLQGAGTEAFF. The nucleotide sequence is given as TGTGCCAGCAGTCTCCAGGGGGCAGGCACTGAAGCTTTCTTT.